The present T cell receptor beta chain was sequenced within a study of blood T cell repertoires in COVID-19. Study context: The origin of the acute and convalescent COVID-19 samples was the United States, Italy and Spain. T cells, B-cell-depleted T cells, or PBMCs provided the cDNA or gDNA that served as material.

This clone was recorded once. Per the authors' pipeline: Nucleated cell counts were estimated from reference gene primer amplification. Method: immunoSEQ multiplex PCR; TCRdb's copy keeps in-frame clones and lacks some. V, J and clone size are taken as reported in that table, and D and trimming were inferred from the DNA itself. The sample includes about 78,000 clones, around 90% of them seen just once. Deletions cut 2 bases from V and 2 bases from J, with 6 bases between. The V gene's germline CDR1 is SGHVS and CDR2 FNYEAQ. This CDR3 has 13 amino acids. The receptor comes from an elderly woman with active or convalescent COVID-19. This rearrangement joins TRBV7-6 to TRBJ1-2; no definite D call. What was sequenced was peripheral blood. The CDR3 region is CASSLSENYGYTF. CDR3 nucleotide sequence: TGTGCCAGCAGCTTAAGTGAGAACTATGGCTACACCTTC.